This T cell receptor (beta chain) was sequenced for a study of human T cells and chemical hapten exposure. Overall study context: The study traced per-sample TCR yield variation mainly to small differences in pooled library volumes.

Ten or more counts support this clonotype. The time point was: patch test 2, 6 weeks after DPC sensitization. Treatment specified: therapeutic diphenylcyclopropenone sensitization with weekly scalp DPC. At every patch-test visit, blood was drawn before the patch test was applied. Extraction yielded total RNA from whole blood (unfractionated). The CDR3 covers 14 residues. Trimming left V 4 bases short and J 0 bases short, with 10 bases between. Germline V CDR1 and CDR2: SQVTM, ANQGSEA. Within the library, unique molecular identifiers were attached to each individual cDNA molecule. Each CDR3 protein is one row after TCRdb ran MiXCR on the RACE reads. The top ten clones hold under 7% of a sample with about 350,000 distinct CDR3 sequences, about 6% of them seen once.

This TCR came from a young woman with alopecia areata. Some clones in this sample may be carry-over from other donors' samples. The starting material was whole blood, obtained in connection with sensitization to the hapten diphenylcyclopropenone (DPC). The rearrangement uses TRBV29-1 and TRBJ1-3, with D hard to call. CDR3 region: CSVGVGGSGNTIYF. CDR3 nucleotide sequence: TGCAGCGTTGGGGTCGGCGGCTCTGGAAACACCATATATTTT.